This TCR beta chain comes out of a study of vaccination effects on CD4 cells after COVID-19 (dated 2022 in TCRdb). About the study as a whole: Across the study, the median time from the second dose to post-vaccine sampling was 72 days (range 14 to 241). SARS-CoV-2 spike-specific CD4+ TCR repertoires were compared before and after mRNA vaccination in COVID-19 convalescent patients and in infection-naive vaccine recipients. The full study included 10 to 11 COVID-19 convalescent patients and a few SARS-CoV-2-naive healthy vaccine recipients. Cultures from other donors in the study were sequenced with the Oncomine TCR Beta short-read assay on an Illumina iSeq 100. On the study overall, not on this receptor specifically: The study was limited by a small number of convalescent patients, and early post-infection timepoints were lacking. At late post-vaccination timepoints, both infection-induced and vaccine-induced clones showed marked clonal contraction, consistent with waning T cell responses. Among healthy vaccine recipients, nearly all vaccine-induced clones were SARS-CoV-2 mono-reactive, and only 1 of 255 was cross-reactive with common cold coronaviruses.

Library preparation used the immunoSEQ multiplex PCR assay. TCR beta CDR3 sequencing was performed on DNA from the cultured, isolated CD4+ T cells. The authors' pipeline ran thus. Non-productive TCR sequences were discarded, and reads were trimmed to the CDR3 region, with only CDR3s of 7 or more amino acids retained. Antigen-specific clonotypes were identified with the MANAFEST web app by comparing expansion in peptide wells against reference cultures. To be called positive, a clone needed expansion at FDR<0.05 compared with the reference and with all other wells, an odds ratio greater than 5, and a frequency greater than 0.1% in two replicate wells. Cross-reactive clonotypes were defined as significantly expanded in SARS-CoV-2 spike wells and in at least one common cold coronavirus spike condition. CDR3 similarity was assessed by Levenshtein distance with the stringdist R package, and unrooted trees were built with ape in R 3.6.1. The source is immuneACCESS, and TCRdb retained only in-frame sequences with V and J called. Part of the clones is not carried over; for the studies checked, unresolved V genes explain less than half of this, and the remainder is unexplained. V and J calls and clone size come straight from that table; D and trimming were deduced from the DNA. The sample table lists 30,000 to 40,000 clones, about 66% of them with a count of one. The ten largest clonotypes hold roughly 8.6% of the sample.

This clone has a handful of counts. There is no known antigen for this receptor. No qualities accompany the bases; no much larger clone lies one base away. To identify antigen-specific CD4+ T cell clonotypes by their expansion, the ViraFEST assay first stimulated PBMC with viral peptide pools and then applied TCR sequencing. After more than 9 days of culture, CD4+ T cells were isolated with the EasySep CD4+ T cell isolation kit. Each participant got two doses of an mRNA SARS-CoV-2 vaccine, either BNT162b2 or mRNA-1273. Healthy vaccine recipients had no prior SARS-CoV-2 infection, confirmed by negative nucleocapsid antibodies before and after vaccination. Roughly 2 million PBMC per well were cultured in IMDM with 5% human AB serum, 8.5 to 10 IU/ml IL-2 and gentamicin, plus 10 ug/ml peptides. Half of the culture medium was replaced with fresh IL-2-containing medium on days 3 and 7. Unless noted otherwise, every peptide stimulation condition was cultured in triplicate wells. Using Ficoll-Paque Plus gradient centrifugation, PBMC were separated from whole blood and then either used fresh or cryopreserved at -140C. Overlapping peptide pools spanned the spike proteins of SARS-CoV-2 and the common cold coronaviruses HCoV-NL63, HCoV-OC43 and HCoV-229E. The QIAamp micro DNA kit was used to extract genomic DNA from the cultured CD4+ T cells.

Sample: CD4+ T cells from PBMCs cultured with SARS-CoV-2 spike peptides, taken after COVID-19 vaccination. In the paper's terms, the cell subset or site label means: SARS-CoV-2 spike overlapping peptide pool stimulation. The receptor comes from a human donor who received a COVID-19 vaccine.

The CDR3 amino acid sequence is: CASSTSGDTDTQYF. The DNA is TGCGCCAGCAGCACTAGCGGGGACACAGATACGCAGTATTTT. The chain employs TRBV5-1 and TRBJ2-3; the central 10 bases match TRBD2. CDR1 and CDR2 are read off the germline V gene as SGHRS and YFSETQ. Here V drops 4 bases and J drops 2 bases, and the junction holds 1 base not matched to any gene. The CDR3 numbers 14 residues from cysteine through phenylalanine. Only the CDR3 region is kept as DNA, spanning 42 bases read in frame from base 1.